The rows below give T cell receptor beta chains drawn from one sample of a study of monozygotic twins with inflammatory bowel disease. TCRdb re-called the 5' RACE reads; every CDR3 protein appears as one record, without DNA. Its table records 120,000 to 150,000 distinct CDR3 sequences. Sequencing was performed on blood. These receptors came from a human donor with ulcerative colitis or Crohn's disease, or a healthy co-twin of an affected twin (not recorded which). Each CDR3 is given with its conserved first and last residue.

J,V,CDR3
TRBJ1-1,TRBV20-1,CSARRGVNTEAFF
TRBJ1-1,TRBV19,CASSISRNTEAFF
TRBJ2-1,TRBV7-2,CASRRGGGNEQFF
TRBJ2-1,TRBV5-1,CASSPQGSYNEQFF
TRBJ2-1,TRBV7-2,CASRFSGGQTYNEQFF
TRBJ2-1,TRBV12-3/TRBV12-4,CASSLRLENNEQFF
TRBJ2-1,TRBV6-1,CASRKDGTASYNEQFF
TRBJ1-1,TRBV5-1,CASSLSGTEAFF
TRBJ2-7,TRBV20-1,CSARDLETGLYEQYF
TRBJ1-5,TRBV5-1,CASSLGGQAGNQPQHF
TRBJ2-7,TRBV4-3,CASSQLLQGAQYF
TRBJ2-3,TRBV12-3/TRBV12-4,CASRREGGSVDTQYF
TRBJ2-2,TRBV11-2,CASSLASGGASGELFF
TRBJ1-1,TRBV9,CASSATTRTGNTEAFF
TRBJ2-2,TRBV7-3,CASSSGLAGDIGELFF
TRBJ2-7,TRBV7-6,CASSQTGRTSHEQYF
TRBJ1-1,TRBV5-1,CASSGTGRNTEAFF
TRBJ1-2,TRBV4-2,CASSQGLGAQHGYTF
TRBJ1-6,TRBV11-2,CASSLGDRGNSPLHF
TRBJ1-1,TRBV6-2/TRBV6-3,CASSSPRERDTEAFF
TRBJ2-1,TRBV11-2,CASSPWGSAASQFF
TRBJ1-2,TRBV12-3/TRBV12-4,CASRWDNDYGYTF
TRBJ2-2,TRBV6-1,CASSEVIAGVHTGELFF
TRBJ1-4,TRBV6-1,CASSLPFRATNEKLFF
TRBJ1-5,TRBV11-2,CASSPQGGEDQPQHF
TRBJ1-6,TRBV7-3,CACSAVASYNSPLHF
TRBJ1-2,TRBV7-2,CASSLGGTGGDYGYTF
TRBJ2-1,TRBV20-1,CSAGRAGENNEQFF
TRBJ2-3,TRBV4-2,CASSQEGLAGGGDTQYF
TRBJ1-1,TRBV18,CASSRRRFEAFF
TRBJ2-7,TRBV5-1,CASSPGTGTYEQYF
TRBJ2-7,TRBV7-9,CASSPAKGATYEQYF
TRBJ2-2,TRBV6-1,CASRSSGTGPPGELFF
TRBJ2-5,TRBV18,CASSPLGQGSQETQYF
TRBJ2-3,TRBV7-9,CASSLGEGQHTDTQYF
TRBJ2-7,TRBV5-1,CASSEYRFYEQYF
TRBJ2-4,TRBV5-1,CASSAFPSTQGATNIQYF
TRBJ2-3,TRBV4-2,CASSQNPGTATDTQYF
TRBJ2-1,TRBV28,CATSRGYIAEQFF
TRBJ1-2,TRBV5-1,CASSLDRAEPANYGYTF
TRBJ2-7,TRBV7-2,CASSLLLAGSRTYEQYF
TRBJ2-1,TRBV20-1,CSARDPAGAYNEQFF
TRBJ2-1,TRBV7-8,CASSLERGVGNEQFF
TRBJ2-1,TRBV12-3/TRBV12-4,CASIPPGTRVNEQFF
TRBJ2-1,TRBV7-2,CASSLGRLNEQFF
TRBJ2-7,TRBV20-1,CSAGDRGATPYEQYF
TRBJ2-3,TRBV5-1,CASSLETSGTQYF
TRBJ2-3,TRBV5-4,CASSTDYTSTDTQYF
TRBJ2-3,TRBV5-1,CASSPGLAADTQYF